This T cell receptor beta chain came from a study of T cells in Graves' hyperthyroidism and ophthalmopathy. 10 ml of fresh peripheral blood supplied the PBMCs. RNA transcripts provided the source from which TCR beta CDR3 regions were amplified. The HTBI primer set drove a first-round RT-PCR of the TCR CDR3. TCRdb passed the multiplex PCR reads through MiXCR, listing each CDR3 protein once. Of under 350,000 distinct CDR3 sequences listed, roughly a fifth are singletons. V lost 2 bases and J lost 11, with 22 bases in between. The germline V gene encodes CDR1 SGHVS and CDR2 FQNEAQ. This CDR3 is 16 amino acids long.

This chain connects TRBV7-8 to TRBJ1-5; tentative D call: TRBD1 (5 bases). This receptor was taken from a woman between 45 and 60 years old with Graves' hyperthyroidism. Input material: blood. The CDR3 sequence is CASSLNLLRSAGAQHF. The CDR3 DNA is TGTGCCAGCAGCTTAAATTTGCTCAGGTCTGCGGGGGCCCAGCATTTT.